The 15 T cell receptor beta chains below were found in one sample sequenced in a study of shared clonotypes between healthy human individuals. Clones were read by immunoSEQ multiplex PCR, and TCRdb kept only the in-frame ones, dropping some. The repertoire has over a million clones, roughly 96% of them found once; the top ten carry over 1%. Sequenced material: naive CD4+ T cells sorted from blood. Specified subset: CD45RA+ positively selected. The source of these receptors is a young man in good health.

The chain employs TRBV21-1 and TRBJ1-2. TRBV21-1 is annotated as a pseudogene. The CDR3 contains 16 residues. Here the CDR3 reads CASSTTNRTSTGGYTF. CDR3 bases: TGTGCCAGCAGCACCACCAATCGAACTAGTACGGGCGGCTACACCTTC.

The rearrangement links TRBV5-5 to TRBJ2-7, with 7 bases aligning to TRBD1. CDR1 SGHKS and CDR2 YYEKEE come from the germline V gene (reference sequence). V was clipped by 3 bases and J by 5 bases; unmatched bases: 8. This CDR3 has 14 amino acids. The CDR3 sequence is CASSSTGSGNEQYF. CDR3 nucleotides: TGTGCCAGCAGCTCGACAGGGAGTGGGAACGAGCAGTACTTC.

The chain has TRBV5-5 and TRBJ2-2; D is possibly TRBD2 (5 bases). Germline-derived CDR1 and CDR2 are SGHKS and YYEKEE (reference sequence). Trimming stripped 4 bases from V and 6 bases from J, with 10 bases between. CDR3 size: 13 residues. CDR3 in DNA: TGTGCCAGCAGCCGCGGGCCTGCCGGGGAGCTGTTTTTT. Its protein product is CASSRGPAGELFF.

CDR3 sequence reads: CASSHGGALGETQYF. The CDR3 nucleotides read TGTGCCAGCAGCCACGGGGGGGCGCTGGGGGAGACCCAGTACTTC. The genes are TRBV11-2 and TRBJ2-5, with TRBD2 identical over 8 bases. V lost 5 bases to trimming and J lost 5 bases; unmatched junction nucleotides: 10. Germline V lookup: CDR1 SGHAT, CDR2 FQNNGV. This CDR3 has 15 residues.

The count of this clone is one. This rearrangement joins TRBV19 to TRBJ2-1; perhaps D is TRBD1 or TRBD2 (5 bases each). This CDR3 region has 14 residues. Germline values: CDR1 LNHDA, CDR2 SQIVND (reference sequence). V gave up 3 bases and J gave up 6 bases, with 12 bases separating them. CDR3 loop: CASSIGTPTNEQFF. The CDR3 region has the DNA TGTGCCAGTAGTATCGGGACCCCTACCAATGAGCAGTTCTTC.

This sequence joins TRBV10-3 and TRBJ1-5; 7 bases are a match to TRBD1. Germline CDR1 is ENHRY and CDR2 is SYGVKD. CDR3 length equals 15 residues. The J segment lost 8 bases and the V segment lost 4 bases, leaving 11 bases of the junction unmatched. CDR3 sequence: CAISAERGRVKPQHF. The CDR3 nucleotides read TGTGCCATCAGTGCCGAGAGGGGGCGGGTAAAGCCCCAGCATTTT.

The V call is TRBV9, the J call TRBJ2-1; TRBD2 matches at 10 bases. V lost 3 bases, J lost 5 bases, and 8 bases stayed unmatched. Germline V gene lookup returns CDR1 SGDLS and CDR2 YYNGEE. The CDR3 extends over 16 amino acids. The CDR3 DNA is TGTGCCAGCAGCGCTAATCTAGCGGGAGTGAACAATGAGCAGTTCTTC. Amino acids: CASSANLAGVNNEQFF.

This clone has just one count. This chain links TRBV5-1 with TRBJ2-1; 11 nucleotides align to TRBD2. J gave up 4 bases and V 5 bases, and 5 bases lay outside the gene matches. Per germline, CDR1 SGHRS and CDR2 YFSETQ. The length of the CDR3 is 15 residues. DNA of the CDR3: TGCGCCAGCAGATCACTAGCGGGAGAATACAATGAGCAGTTCTTC. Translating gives CASRSLAGEYNEQFF.

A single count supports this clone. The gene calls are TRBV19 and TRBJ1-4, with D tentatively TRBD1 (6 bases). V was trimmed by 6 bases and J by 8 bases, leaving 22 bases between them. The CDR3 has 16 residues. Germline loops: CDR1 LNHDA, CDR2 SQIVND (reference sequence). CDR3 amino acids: CASRTPDTGTREKLFF. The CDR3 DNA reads TGTGCCAGTAGAACTCCCGATACAGGGACGCGAGAAAAACTGTTTTTT.

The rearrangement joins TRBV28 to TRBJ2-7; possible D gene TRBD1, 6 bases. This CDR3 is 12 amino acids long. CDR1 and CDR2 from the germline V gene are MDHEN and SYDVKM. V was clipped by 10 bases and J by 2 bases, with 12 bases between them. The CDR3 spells CATDSLTYEQYF. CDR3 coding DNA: TGTGCCACGGACAGCCTAACCTACGAGCAGTACTTC.

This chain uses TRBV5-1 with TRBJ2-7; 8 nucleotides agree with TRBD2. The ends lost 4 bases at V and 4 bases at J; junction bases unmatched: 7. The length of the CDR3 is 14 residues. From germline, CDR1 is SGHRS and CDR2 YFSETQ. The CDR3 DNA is TGCGCCAGCAGCGAATTACTAGCGGCTTACGAGCAGTACTTC. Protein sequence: CASSELLAAYEQYF.

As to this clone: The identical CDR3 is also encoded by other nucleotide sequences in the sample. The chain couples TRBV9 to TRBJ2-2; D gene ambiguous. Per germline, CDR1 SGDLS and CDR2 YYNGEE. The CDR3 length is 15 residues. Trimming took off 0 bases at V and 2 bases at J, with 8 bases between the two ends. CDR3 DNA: TGTGCCAGCAGCGTAGTGGGCAGCAACACCGGGGAGCTGTTTTTT. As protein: CASSVVGSNTGELFF.

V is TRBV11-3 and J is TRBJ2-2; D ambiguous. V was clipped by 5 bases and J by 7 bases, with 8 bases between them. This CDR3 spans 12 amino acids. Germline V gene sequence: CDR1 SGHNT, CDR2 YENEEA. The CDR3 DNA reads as TGTGCCAGCAGCCCCCCGGGCGGGGAGCTGTTTTTT. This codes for CASSPPGGELFF.

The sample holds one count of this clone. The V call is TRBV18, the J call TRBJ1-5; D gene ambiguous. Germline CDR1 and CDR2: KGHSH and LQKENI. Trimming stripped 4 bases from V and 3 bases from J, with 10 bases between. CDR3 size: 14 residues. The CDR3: CASSREQHNQPQHF. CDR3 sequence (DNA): TGTGCCAGCTCACGGGAACAGCACAATCAGCCCCAGCATTTT.

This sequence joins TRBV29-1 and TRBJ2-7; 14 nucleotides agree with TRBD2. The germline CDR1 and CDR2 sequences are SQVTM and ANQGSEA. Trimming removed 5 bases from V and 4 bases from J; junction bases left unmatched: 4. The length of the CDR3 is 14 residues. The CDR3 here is CSVTGLAGGYEQYF. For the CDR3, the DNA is TGCAGCGTTACCGGACTAGCGGGAGGTTACGAGCAGTACTTC.